The rows below give T cell receptor beta chains drawn from one sample of a study of tumour-infiltrating T cells in Burkitt lymphoma. Sequenced by immunoSEQ multiplex PCR; TCRdb stores in-frame clones only, minus some. The sample includes fewer than 650 clones, roughly 94% of them seen just once. Sequencing was performed on tumor tissue. These receptors all come from a human donor with Burkitt lymphoma. CDR3s include the opening cysteine and the closing phenylalanine or tryptophan. A D gene is named only where the DNA matches it firmly. Clone sizes are given selectively: once, few, many, or a class where the clone is expanded.

CDR3: CASSLVRINQPQHF; DNA: TGTGCCAGCAGCTTAGTACGGATAAATCAGCCCCAGCATTTT; J: TRBJ1-5; V: TRBV7-2; length: 14; size: .; D: .
CDR3: CASSYIQLALSTDTQYF; DNA: TGTGCCAGCAGCTACATCCAACTAGCGCTTAGCACAGATACGCAGTATTTT; J: TRBJ2-3; V: TRBV11-2; length: 17; size: .; D: TRBD2
CDR3: CASSLGTVGEKLFF; DNA: TGTGCCAGCAGCTTAGGGACAGTTGGAGAAAAACTGTTTTTT; J: TRBJ1-4; V: TRBV7-9; length: 14; size: .; D: .
CDR3: CSTGADTQYF; DNA: TGCAGTACTGGGGCAGATACGCAGTATTTT; J: TRBJ2-3; V: TRBV20-1; length: 10; size: .; D: .
CDR3: CASSLVANNEQFF; DNA: TGTGCCAGCAGCTTGGTAGCGAACAATGAGCAGTTCTTC; J: TRBJ2-1; V: TRBV5-4; length: 13; size: .; D: .
CDR3: CSARVGTLMFF; DNA: TGCAGTGCTAGAGTCGGGACGCTTATGTTTTTT; J: TRBJ1-4; V: TRBV20-1; length: 11; size: .; D: .
CDR3: CASSIPGLEAFF; DNA: TGTGCCAGCAGTATCCCGGGACTTGAAGCTTTCTTT; J: TRBJ1-1; V: TRBV28; length: 12; size: .; D: .
CDR3: CASSFGQNTGELFF; DNA: TGTGCCAGCAGTTTCGGGCAGAACACCGGGGAGCTGTTTTTT; J: TRBJ2-2; V: TRBV6-5; length: 14; size: .; D: .
CDR3: CASSVTGESLAKNIQYF; DNA: TGTGCCAGCAGTGTTACTGGAGAATCGCTAGCCAAAAACATTCAGTACTTC; J: TRBJ2-4; V: TRBV2; length: 17; size: once; D: .
CDR3: CASSLVRVTAGDYGYTF; DNA: TGTGCCAGCAGCTTGGTTCGAGTTACAGCTGGGGACTATGGCTACACCTTC; J: TRBJ1-2; V: TRBV5-8; length: 17; size: .; D: .
CDR3: CASSLEGPNEKLFF; DNA: TGCGCCAGCAGCTTAGAGGGGCCTAATGAAAAACTGTTTTTT; J: TRBJ1-4; V: TRBV5-1; length: 14; size: .; D: .
CDR3: CASSQEAGRNTEVFF; DNA: TGTGCCAGCAGCCAAGAAGCAGGGCGGAACACTGAAGTTTTCTTT; J: TRBJ1-1; V: TRBV4-2; length: 15; size: .; D: .
CDR3: CSVGTGTGANVLTF; DNA: TGCAGCGTGGGGACAGGGACTGGGGCCAACGTCCTGACTTTC; J: TRBJ2-6; V: TRBV29-1; length: 14; size: .; D: TRBD1
CDR3: CASSIGRGGIIAGELFF; DNA: TGTGCCAGTAGTATTGGTCGCGGGGGTATAATCGCCGGGGAGCTGTTTTTT; J: TRBJ2-2; V: TRBV19; length: 17; size: .; D: TRBD2
CDR3: CASGTGGLPYEQYF; DNA: TGTGCCAGTGGGACAGGGGGCCTTCCCTACGAGCAGTACTTC; J: TRBJ2-7; V: TRBV19; length: 14; size: .; D: TRBD1
CDR3: CASSPRAPASGANVLTF; DNA: TGTGCCAGCAGTCCGCGGGCCCCGGCCTCTGGGGCCAACGTCCTGACTTTC; J: TRBJ2-6; V: TRBV28; length: 17; size: .; D: .
CDR3: CASTSYGGFHEQFF; DNA: TGTGCCAGCACCTCCTACGGAGGTTTCCATGAGCAGTTCTTC; J: TRBJ2-1; V: TRBV5-8; length: 14; size: .; D: .
CDR3: CASSEALQAFRETQYF; DNA: TGTGCCAGCAGTGAAGCGCTTCAAGCTTTCCGAGAGACCCAGTACTTC; J: TRBJ2-5; V: TRBV2; length: 16; size: .; D: .
CDR3: CASGRGVPSYEQYF; DNA: TGTGCCAGCGGGAGGGGGGTTCCCTCCTACGAGCAGTACTTC; J: TRBJ2-7; V: TRBV5-5; length: 14; size: .; D: .
CDR3: CASSIGSGSNQPQHF; DNA: TGTGCCAGTAGTATAGGTTCCGGTAGCAATCAGCCCCAGCATTTT; J: TRBJ1-5; V: TRBV19; length: 15; size: .; D: .
CDR3: CANSPGETEAFF; DNA: TGTGCCAACAGCCCAGGGGAAACTGAAGCTTTCTTT; J: TRBJ1-1; V: TRBV7-4; length: 12; size: .; D: .
CDR3: CASSFRDANTIYF; DNA: TGTGCCAGCAGCTTCCGGGACGCAAACACCATATATTTT; J: TRBJ1-3; V: TRBV7-9; length: 13; size: .; D: .
CDR3: CASRVGSSGPEQYF; DNA: TGCGCCAGCAGGGTGGGTTCGAGTGGACCCGAGCAGTACTTC; J: TRBJ2-7; V: TRBV5-1; length: 14; size: .; D: .